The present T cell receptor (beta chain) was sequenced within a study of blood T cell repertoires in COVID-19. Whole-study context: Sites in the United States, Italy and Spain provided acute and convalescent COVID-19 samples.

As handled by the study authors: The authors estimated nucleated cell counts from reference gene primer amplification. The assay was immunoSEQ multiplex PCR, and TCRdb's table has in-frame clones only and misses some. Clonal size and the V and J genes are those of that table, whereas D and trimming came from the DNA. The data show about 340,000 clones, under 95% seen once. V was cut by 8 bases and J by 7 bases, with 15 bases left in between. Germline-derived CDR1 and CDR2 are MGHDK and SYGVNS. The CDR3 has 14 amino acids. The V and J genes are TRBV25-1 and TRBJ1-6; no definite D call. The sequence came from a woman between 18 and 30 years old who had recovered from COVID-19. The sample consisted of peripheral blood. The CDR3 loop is CASSRQYENSPLHF. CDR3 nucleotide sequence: TGTGCCAGCTCCAGGCAGTATGAAAATTCACCCCTCCACTTT.